The present TCR beta chain was sequenced within a study of T cells in Graves' hyperthyroidism and ophthalmopathy. Study summary: It was at initial diagnosis, before any treatment, that peripheral blood was collected. General study findings and limits: Within blood appeared most thyroid clonotypes that had expanded above 0.001. Stable hyperthyroidism was separated from ophthalmopathy by a model based on 13 V-J features. Median prediction lead before ophthalmopathy onset was about 6.5 months with the model.

Amplification of TCR beta CDR3 regions was performed using RNA transcripts as template. An initial round of RT-PCR targeting the TCR CDR3 relied on the HTBI primer set. Via MiXCR, TCRdb re-called the multiplex PCR reads, giving one row per CDR3 protein. Altogether 500,000 to 650,000 distinct CDR3 sequences are present, 15% to 20% being singletons, with the ten largest covering 40% to 50%. This clonotype was counted many times. Its antigen is unidentified. V trimming: 6 bases; J trimming: 1 base; junction bases outside the gene matches: 13. CDR3 size: 16 residues. Germline V gene sequence: CDR1 DFQATT, CDR2 SNEGSKA (reference sequence).

The sample taken for sequencing was blood. The receptor comes from a man in his forties or fifties with Graves' ophthalmopathy. The chain combines TRBV20-1 with TRBJ2-5, with 8 bases fitting TRBD2. The CDR3 loop reads CSAKRAGGNFQETQYF. The CDR3 nucleotides read TGCAGTGCAAAGAGGGCGGGGGGAAATTTCCAAGAGACCCAGTACTTC.